This T cell receptor beta chain was captured in a study of tumor-infiltrating lymphocytes in primary liver carcinoma. Notes on the study in general: There were only about 7-25% of top clones found in all five tumor regions. Compared with tumor region pairs, tumor-adjacent and tumor-blood pairs overlapped less.

Germline CDR1 reads MNHNS; CDR2 reads SASEGT. V dropped 8 bases and J dropped 14 bases, with 23 bases sitting between them. The CDR3 spans 13 residues. Starting material of 500 ng total RNA yielded TCR beta cDNA via a constant-region primer. Employing slightly modified ARM-PCR, three nested multiplex PCR rounds were run, and these gave rise to the TCR beta libraries. TRBV1-TRBV30 forward primers and a C-beta reverse primer were used in the first two PCR rounds, which each ran for nine to ten cycles. TCRdb reanalysed the multiplex PCR reads using MiXCR and keeps one entry per CDR3 protein. The table includes 25,000 to 35,000 distinct CDR3 sequences, about three quarters detected once. Co-extracted RNA and DNA came from approximately 20-30 mg of unsorted bulk tissue. Notes on this clonotype: Its antigen is unknown.

This chain connects TRBV6-1 to TRBJ2-3, with a tentative D call TRBD2 (6 bases). This TCR was sampled from a man aged 35 to 55 with primary liver carcinoma and hepatitis B virus infection. Sequenced material: liver tumor tissue from sampling region 5. Subset meaning: tumor region T5, tumor centre. As DNA, the CDR3 is TGTGCCAGCGGCAGCACCATAGCGGAGAGGGGGTATTTT. Protein product: CASGSTIAERGYF.